A single sample gave rise to the 29 T cell receptor beta chains below, sequenced in a study of blood T cell repertoires in COVID-19. The repertoire was sequenced with immunoSEQ multiplex PCR; TCRdb's copy has only in-frame clones and lacks some. The sample shows fewer than 250,000 clones, about 90% of them seen only once. Sequenced material: PBMCs or T cells enriched from blood (not recorded which). The receptors shown here come from a woman aged 25 to 39 who had been exposed to COVID-19.

The chain combines TRBV21-1 with TRBJ2-7; TRBD1, the table's D call, lacks a check against the DNA. TRBV21-1 is reported as a pseudogene. The CDR3 is made up of 18 amino acids. The CDR3 spells CASSKGTPAQKRTYEQYF. The CDR3 DNA follows: TGTGCCAGCAGCAAAGGGACACCAGCCCAGAAACGAACCTACGAGCAGTACTTC.

This clone has only a few counts. V and J are TRBV28 and TRBJ2-1; tentatively, D is TRBD1 (5 bases). V shed 7 bases and J shed 3 bases, with 7 bases lying between them. The CDR3 sequence is 12 residues long. Germline CDR1 and CDR2: MDHEN and SYDVKM. CDR3 residues: CASNTGYNEQFF. The CDR3 nucleotides read TGTGCCAGCAATACAGGCTACAATGAGCAGTTCTTC.

This rearrangement joins TRBV6-1 to TRBJ1-5; 7 bases line up with TRBD1. The germline V gene encodes CDR1 MNHNS and CDR2 SASEGT. Trimming removed 1 base from V and 6 bases from J; junction bases left unmatched: 9. This CDR3 region has 16 residues. DNA of the CDR3: TGTGCCAGCAGTGAAGGGGCTAGTGCAGGGGGTCAGCCCCAGCATTTT. Protein sequence: CASSEGASAGGQPQHF.

This clone was recorded only once. This chain connects TRBV14 to TRBJ2-7; maybe TRBD2 (6 bases). The CDR3 consists of 16 residues. The V and J ends lost 4 bases and 1 base respectively, with 17 bases between them. The germline CDR1 and CDR2 sequences are SGHDN and FVKESK. CDR3: CASSLGTQRRSYEQYF. Here the CDR3 DNA reads TGTGCCAGCAGCCTGGGGACTCAGCGCAGGTCCTACGAGCAGTACTTC.

The chain employs TRBV19 and TRBJ2-7; maybe TRBD2 (6 bases). Germline assignment: CDR1 LNHDA and CDR2 SQIVND (reference sequence). The CDR3 consists of 13 residues. V was trimmed by 7 bases and J by 3 bases, leaving 13 bases between them. CDR3: CASTGDSFYEQYF. The CDR3 DNA follows: TGTGCCAGTACCGGGGACTCCTTCTACGAGCAGTACTTC. Using reference TRBV19 and TRBJ2-7 for the parts outside the CDR3, the full variable domain is DGGITQSPKYLFRKEGQNVTLSCEQNLNHDAMYWYRQDPGQGLRLIYYSQIVNDFQKGDIAEGYSVSREKKESFPLTVTSAQKNPTAFYLCASTGDSFYEQYFGPGTRLTVT.

The CDR3 nucleotides are TGTGCCAGCAGCCAAGATCGGACAGGTAGAACCTACGAGCAGTACTTC. Translation gives CASSQDRTGRTYEQYF. The gene calls are TRBV3-1 (or the pseudogene TRBV3-2) and TRBJ2-7; 7 positions match TRBD1. The CDR3 spans 16 residues. The germline V gene encodes CDR1 LGHDT and CDR2 YNNKEL (reference sequence). With V trimmed by 0 bases and J by 2 bases, 7 bases remained unmatched.

The V call is TRBV19, the J call TRBJ2-5, with 8 bases identical to TRBD1. Germline V CDR1 and CDR2: LNHDA, SQIVND (reference sequence). This CDR3 spans 14 amino acids. V dropped 4 bases and J dropped 4; count of bases not matched to a gene: 5. For the CDR3, the DNA is TGTGCCAGTAGTACCGTGGACAGGGTAGAGACCCAGTACTTC. It codes for CASSTVDRVETQYF.

This clone was seen only once. The chain recombines TRBV11-3 with TRBJ2-7; TRBD1 matches 7 bases. V was pared by 4 bases and J by 5 bases, with 11 bases of the junction left unmatched. The CDR3 length is 15 residues. Germline V CDR1 and CDR2: SGHNT, YENEEA. The CDR3 nucleotides read TGTGCCAGCAGCTATCAGGGGGTAAAGGGAAACGAGCAGTACTTC. Its protein is CASSYQGVKGNEQYF. Filled out from reference TRBV11-3 and TRBJ2-7, the complete variable domain reads EAGVVQSPRYKIIEKKQPVAFWCNPISGHNTLYWYLQNLGQGPELLIRYENEEAVDDSQLPKDRFSAERLKGVDSTLKIQPAELGDSAVYLCASSYQGVKGNEQYFGPGTRLTVT.

The V call is TRBV7-9, the J call TRBJ2-2; possible D gene TRBD1, 6 bases. The CDR3 covers 16 residues. Deletions cut 8 bases from V and 5 bases from J, with 21 bases between. CDR1 and CDR2 (germline): SEHNR, FQNEAQ (reference sequence). CDR3: CASQSFGGAGTGELFF. As DNA, the CDR3 is TGTGCCAGCCAGTCCTTTGGGGGCGCCGGAACCGGGGAGCTGTTTTTT.

V and J are TRBV19 and TRBJ2-7; 8 nucleotides match TRBD2. The CDR3 has 14 amino acids. Germline values: CDR1 LNHDA, CDR2 SQIVND (reference sequence). Unmatched junction bases numbered 7, after V lost 5 bases and J lost 4 bases. Written as DNA, the CDR3 is TGTGCCAGTAGTCGGGGACTAGTCGGGTACGAGCAGTACTTC. Its translation: CASSRGLVGYEQYF. Full variable domain (missing parts from reference TRBV19 and TRBJ2-7): DGGITQSPKYLFRKEGQNVTLSCEQNLNHDAMYWYRQDPGQGLRLIYYSQIVNDFQKGDIAEGYSVSREKKESFPLTVTSAQKNPTAFYLCASSRGLVGYEQYFGPGTRLTVT.

The V gene is TRBV28, the J gene TRBJ1-1; D ambiguous. CDR1 MDHEN and CDR2 SYDVKM come from the germline V gene. Deletions cut 3 bases from V and 5 bases from J, with 4 bases between. The CDR3 sequence is 11 residues long. The CDR3 sequence is CASSFKTEAFF. The CDR3 DNA sequence: TGTGCCAGCAGTTTCAAAACTGAAGCTTTCTTT.

The chain employs TRBV30 and TRBJ1-4; D is possibly TRBD1 (6 bases). V was clipped by 2 bases and J by 3 bases, with 10 bases between them. The CDR3 contains 14 residues. Germline-derived CDR1 and CDR2 are GTSNPN and SVGIG (reference sequence). CDR3 amino acids: CAWSSGVSNEKLFF. For the CDR3, the DNA is TGTGCCTGGAGTTCAGGGGTCTCTAATGAAAAACTGTTTTTT. The complete variable domain, with remaining parts taken from reference TRBV30 and TRBJ1-4, reads SQTIHQWPATLVQPVGSPLSLECTVEGTSNPNLYWYRQAAGRGLQLLFYSVGIGQISSEVPQNLSASRPQDRQFILSSKKLLLSDSGFYLCAWSSGVSNEKLFFGSGTQLSVL.

The chain carries TRBV28 and TRBJ2-5; TRBD1 aligns across 10 bases. The CDR3 contains 14 residues. Germline CDR1 reads MDHEN; CDR2 reads SYDVKM. J gave up 5 bases and V 6 bases, and 6 bases lay outside the gene matches. The CDR3 reads CASRGGQGIETQYF. The CDR3 DNA follows: TGTGCCAGCAGGGGGGGACAGGGGATCGAGACCCAGTACTTC. Full variable domain (rest looked up from reference TRBV28 and TRBJ2-5): DVKVTQSSRYLVKRTGEKVFLECVQDMDHENMFWYRQDPGLGLRLIYFSYDVKMKEKGDIPEGYSVSREKKERFSLILESASTNQTSMYLCASRGGQGIETQYFGPGTRLLVL.

The chain is built from TRBV19 and TRBJ2-7; D possibly corresponds to TRBD2 (6 bases). V gave up 6 bases and J gave up 0 bases, with 15 bases separating them. The germline gives CDR1 LNHDA, CDR2 SQIVND (reference sequence). This CDR3 comprises 15 residues. DNA of the CDR3: TGTGCCAGTAGCCACTTAGCGGCTCGCTCCTACGAGCAGTACTTC. This codes for CASSHLAARSYEQYF.

V is TRBV11-3 and J is TRBJ1-5; TRBD1 might be the D (6 bases). Trimming removed 1 base at V and 3 bases at J, with 10 bases between. Germline CDR1 is SGHNT and CDR2 is YENEEA. The CDR3 totals 15 residues. This CDR3 is CASSLAQGNNQPQHF. The CDR3 DNA reads as TGTGCCAGCAGCTTAGCACAGGGAAACAATCAGCCCCAGCATTTT.

The chain carries TRBV30 and TRBJ1-3; D is unclear. Germline CDR1 GTSNPN, CDR2 SVGIG (reference sequence). This CDR3 has 14 residues. Trimming cost V 0 bases and J 4 bases, with 10 bases left between them. CDR3 loop: CAWSVGGIGNTIYF. CDR3 nucleotide sequence: TGTGCCTGGAGTGTCGGAGGGATCGGAAACACCATATATTTT.

Here the CDR3 DNA reads TGTGCCAGCAGTTTAAAGCTACGGCCAGGTTCCTACGAGCAGTACTTC. Amino acids: CASSLKLRPGSYEQYF. The V gene is TRBV28, the J gene TRBJ2-7, with D unresolved. Germline V gene sequence: CDR1 MDHEN, CDR2 SYDVKM. CDR3 length: 16 amino acids. V gave up 2 bases and J gave up 1 base, with 15 bases separating them.

Here the CDR3 reads CASSPAGQKYGYTF. The CDR3 DNA reads TGCGCCAGCAGCCCGGCCGGACAGAAATATGGCTACACCTTC. J is TRBJ1-2 and V is TRBV5-1, with a tentative D call TRBD1 (6 bases). V lost 4 bases, J lost 5 bases, and 15 bases lay in between. This CDR3 region has 14 residues. From germline, CDR1 is SGHRS and CDR2 YFSETQ.

The chain uses TRBV29-1 and TRBJ1-1; TRBD1 might be the D (6 bases). Per germline, CDR1 SQVTM and CDR2 ANQGSEA. Trimming left V 4 bases short and J 2 bases short, with 8 bases between. The length of the CDR3 is 12 residues. CDR3 loop: CSVGQANTEAFF. DNA of the CDR3: TGCAGCGTTGGACAGGCAAACACTGAAGCTTTCTTT.

The chain employs TRBV11-2 and TRBJ2-7; the match to TRBD1 covers 8 bases. With 6 bases clipped from V and 4 bases from J, the junction kept 8 bases outside the gene matches. Germline values: CDR1 SGHAT, CDR2 FQNNGV. This CDR3 contains 14 residues. The CDR3, as DNA: TGTGCCAGCAGTTATTACCAGGGGGCATACGAGCAGTACTTC. Its protein is CASSYYQGAYEQYF.

The J gene is TRBJ1-1, the V gene TRBV6-5; D gene unclear. CDR3 length: 14 amino acids. From germline, CDR1 is MNHEY and CDR2 SVGAGI. With 4 bases removed from V and 0 bases from J, the gap between germline ends came to 9 bases. CDR3 sequence: CASSLTGMNTEAFF. CDR3 bases: TGTGCCAGCAGTTTGACGGGGATGAACACTGAAGCTTTCTTT.

This clone was found once. The chain links TRBV6-4 to TRBJ1-1; D may be TRBD1 (5 bases). V shed 6 bases and J shed 1 base, with 12 bases lying between them. Germline CDR1 MRHNA, CDR2 SNTAGT. The CDR3 is made up of 14 amino acids. CDR3 region: CASRADRGNTEAFF. DNA of the CDR3: TGTGCCAGCAGGGCCGACAGAGGGAACACTGAAGCTTTCTTT.

The genes are TRBV6-5 and TRBJ1-5, with D maybe TRBD1 (6 bases). Germline loops: CDR1 MNHEY, CDR2 SVGAGI. V was trimmed by 6 bases and J by 0 bases, leaving 12 bases between them. The CDR3 extends over 15 amino acids. The CDR3 reads CASSAGVTSNQPQHF. CDR3 nucleotide sequence: TGTGCCAGCAGCGCAGGGGTCACTAGCAATCAGCCCCAGCATTTT.

The chain combines TRBV2 with TRBJ2-5, with TRBD2 as a possible D gene (5 bases). Trimming took off 8 bases at V and 2 bases at J, with 15 bases between the two ends. CDR1 is SNHLY and CDR2 is FYNNEI in the germline V gene. This CDR3 is 14 amino acids long. CDR3 protein: CASARTPRQETQYF. The CDR3, as DNA: TGTGCCAGCGCCAGGACTCCCCGTCAAGAGACCCAGTACTTC.

The V gene is TRBV5-1, the J gene TRBJ2-7; 7 bases line up with TRBD2. From germline, CDR1 is SGHRS and CDR2 YFSETQ. The CDR3 spans 15 residues. J was trimmed by 3 bases and V by 4 bases; bases with no gene match: 10. This CDR3 reads CASSLEGGSFYEQYF. The CDR3 coding sequence is TGCGCCAGCAGCCTGGAGGGCGGGAGTTTCTACGAGCAGTACTTC.

The CDR3 bases are TGTGCCAGCAGCCTCCTCCGGGGTAGCGGGAGCTACGAGCAGTACTTC. It yields the protein CASSLLRGSGSYEQYF. The rearrangement links TRBV7-2 to TRBJ2-7; 9 nucleotides align to TRBD2. V gave up 5 bases and J gave up 3 bases; unmatched junction bases: 11. The CDR3 is 16 amino acids. Germline V CDR1 and CDR2: SGHTA, FQGNSA.

The chain has TRBV5-1 and TRBJ2-2; D may be TRBD2 (7 bases). The CDR3 has 18 residues. The V gene lost 4 bases and the J gene lost 2 bases, with 21 bases spanning the gap. Germline values: CDR1 SGHRS, CDR2 YFSETQ. The chain's CDR3 is CASSRGLAAGGNTGELFF. The CDR3 DNA follows: TGCGCCAGCAGCCGGGGGCTAGCGGCCGGGGGTAACACCGGGGAGCTGTTTTTT.

V and J are TRBV6-5 and TRBJ1-1; 7 bases are shared with TRBD1. J gave up 0 bases and V 6 bases, and 7 bases lay outside the gene matches. This CDR3 contains 15 residues. CDR1 and CDR2 (germline): MNHEY, SVGAGI. CDR3 in DNA: TGTGCCAGCAGGGTCCGACAGGGTGTGAACACTGAAGCTTTCTTT. Its translation is CASRVRQGVNTEAFF.

V is TRBV14 and J is TRBJ1-1; D not resolved. Germline V gene data show CDR1 as SGHDN and CDR2 as FVKESK. The CDR3 covers 12 residues. Trimming removed 5 bases from V and 8 bases from J, with 12 bases in between. The CDR3 spells CASSEYDNEAFF. CDR3 sequence (DNA): TGTGCCAGCAGCGAGTACGACAACGAAGCTTTCTTT. The whole variable domain, remainder taken from reference TRBV14 and TRBJ1-1, is EAGVTQFPSHSVIEKGQTVTLRCDPISGHDNLYWYRRVMGKEIKFLLHFVKESKQDESGMPNNRFLAERTGGTYSTLKVQPAELEDSGVYFCASSEYDNEAFFGQGTRLTVV.